These 17 T cell receptor beta chains were all obtained from the same sample, sequenced in a study of identical twins. TCRdb re-called the 5' RACE reads with MiXCR, one entry per CDR3 protein. The sample gives about 810,000 distinct CDR3 sequences, around 12% of which show up once; under 2% is in the top ten. Separately, the same data were catalogued under a study of yellow fever vaccine responses in identical twins.

Sequenced input: PBMCs. The origin of the receptors is a woman in her late teens or twenties in good health.

This clonotype was seen many times. This chain connects TRBV10-3 to TRBJ2-7; TRBD2 matches at 10 bases. V shed 8 bases, J shed 2 bases, and the junction held 6 bases outside the gene matches. The CDR3 is 14 amino acids. In germline, CDR1 is ENHRY, CDR2 SYGVKD. This CDR3 reads CAISSAGGTYEQYF. CDR3 nucleotide sequence: TGTGCCATCTCTTCAGCGGGAGGGACCTACGAGCAGTACTTC.

The chain has TRBV28 and TRBJ2-1; 7 bases are shared with TRBD1. The germline V gene encodes CDR1 MDHEN and CDR2 SYDVKM. CDR3 length: 17 residues. The V and J ends lost 6 bases and 0 bases, in that order; junction bases with no gene match: 11. CDR3 sequence: CASRPTGARSSYNEQFF. CDR3 DNA: TGTGCCAGCAGACCTACAGGGGCAAGAAGCTCCTACAATGAGCAGTTCTTC.

This clonotype has more than one count but fewer than ten. At one end, the junction sequence differs from germline, possibly due to a read error. This chain connects TRBV4-2 to TRBJ2-3, with unresolved D. Germline assignment: CDR1 LGHNA and CDR2 YNFKEQ. The CDR3 has 13 amino acids. The chain's CDR3 is CASTQGYEDTQYF. In DNA, the CDR3 is TGTGCCAGCACCCAAGGGTACGAGGATACGCAGTATTTT.

This clonotype has a count of ten or more. The CDR3 spells CASRQGAGQPQHF. DNA of the CDR3: TGTGCCAGCAGGCAGGGGGCCGGTCAGCCCCAGCATTTT. The V and J genes are TRBV7-2 and TRBJ1-5, with 8 positions matching TRBD1. CDR1 is SGHTA and CDR2 is FQGNSA in the germline V gene. V was pared by 6 bases and J by 6 bases, with 4 bases of the junction left unmatched. The CDR3 runs 13 residues.

Comment on this clonotype: The junction departs from the called germline gene at one end, perhaps through a read error. The chain links TRBV5-5 to TRBJ2-3, with TRBD1 matching over 8 bases. The germline gives CDR1 SGHKS, CDR2 YYEKEE (reference sequence). The CDR3 totals 13 residues. The CDR3 bases are TGTGCCGGCAGTTCGGACAGGGCGAATACGCAGTATTTT. The encoded protein is CAGSSDRANTQYF.

There are a few counts of this clonotype. This chain links TRBV7-2 with TRBJ1-6; 7 bases fit TRBD1. There are 15 residues in the CDR3. The V gene end was trimmed by 1 base and the J gene end by 14 bases; junction bases not matched to a gene: 11. Germline V gene data show CDR1 as SGHTA and CDR2 as FQGNSA. CDR3 sequence reads: CASSLGRGLQGALHF. CDR3 coding DNA: TGTGCCAGCAGCTTAGGTAGGGGGCTCCAGGGGGCCCTCCACTTT.

This clonotype was seen more than once but under ten times. J is TRBJ2-1 and V is TRBV20-1, with 9 bases matching TRBD1. Germline CDR1 and CDR2: DFQATT and SNEGSKA (reference sequence). Trimming at V came to 5 bases and at J to 2 bases, leaving 4 bases not matched to a gene. CDR3 size: 14 residues. The CDR3 loop reads CSAQTGGPYNEQFF. As DNA, the CDR3 is TGCAGTGCTCAAACAGGGGGCCCCTACAATGAGCAGTTCTTC.

This clonotype was recorded a few times. The rearrangement links TRBV6-5 to TRBJ1-1; D is uncertain. Germline loops: CDR1 MNHEY, CDR2 SVGAGI. Between the trimmed V and J ends, which lost 2 bases and 2 bases, there was a span of 12 bases. The CDR3 runs 15 residues. The chain's CDR3 is CASSYDRRINTEAFF. Here the CDR3 DNA reads TGTGCCAGCAGTTACGACCGACGGATTAACACTGAAGCTTTCTTT.

CDR3 in amino acids: CSARGSPVAGIQETQYF. CDR3 bases: TGCAGTGCTAGAGGTTCCCCCGTAGCGGGCATCCAAGAGACCCAGTACTTC. The J gene is TRBJ2-5, the V gene TRBV20-1, with 7 bases matching TRBD2. Losses at the gene ends were 1 base for V and 1 base for J; bases not matched to a gene: 12. Germline V lookup: CDR1 DFQATT, CDR2 SNEGSKA (reference sequence). The CDR3 covers 17 residues.

This clonotype was seen once. V and J are TRBV6-4 and TRBJ2-6, with a tentative D call TRBD1 (5 bases). Trimming pared 2 bases from V and 2 bases from J, leaving 10 bases between. The CDR3 has 16 amino acids. Germline loops: CDR1 MRHNA, CDR2 SNTAGT. CDR3 sequence reads: CASSDLGQTGANVLTF. The DNA for the CDR3 is TGTGCCAGCAGTGACCTAGGACAAACTGGGGCCAACGTCCTGACTTTC.

There are a few counts of this clonotype. The V and J genes are TRBV4-1 and TRBJ2-4; D possibly corresponds to TRBD2 (7 bases). V was shortened by 5 bases and J by 0 bases, with 14 bases between the two germline ends. Per the germline V gene, CDR1 is MGHRA and CDR2 is YSYEKL. There are 16 residues in the CDR3. In DNA, the CDR3 is TGCGCCAGCAGCATAATAGGGGGGGTAGCCAAAAACATTCAGTACTTC. It codes for CASSIIGGVAKNIQYF.

This clonotype was detected a few times. The chain joins TRBV10-3 to TRBJ2-1; D possibly corresponds to TRBD2 (6 bases). The V and J ends lost 3 bases and 2 bases respectively, with 14 bases between them. CDR3 length: 16 residues. Germline assignment: CDR1 ENHRY and CDR2 SYGVKD. This CDR3 reads CAISDWGSGPYNEQFF. In DNA, the CDR3 is TGTGCCATCAGTGACTGGGGTAGCGGTCCCTACAATGAGCAGTTCTTC.

A few counts support this clonotype. This chain joins TRBV24-1 and TRBJ2-1, with TRBD2 matching 9 bases. V lost 5 bases and J lost 0; bases outside the gene matches: 4. The CDR3 extends over 16 amino acids. From germline, CDR1 is KGHDR and CDR2 SFDVKD. In nucleotides, the CDR3 is TGTGCCACCAGTGTAAGCGGGAGGAACTCCTACAATGAGCAGTTCTTC. Translated: CATSVSGRNSYNEQFF.

A few counts support this clonotype. The chain links TRBV19 to TRBJ2-2; D is perhaps TRBD2 (5 bases). This CDR3 contains 15 residues. Trimming pared 9 bases from V and 0 bases from J, leaving 14 bases between. Looked up from germline, CDR1 is LNHDA and CDR2 is SQIVND (reference sequence). The CDR3 reads CASYQAETNTGELFF. The CDR3 DNA reads as TGTGCCAGCTACCAAGCGGAAACGAACACCGGGGAGCTGTTTTTT.

This clonotype was seen ten or more times. The genes are TRBV20-1 and TRBJ2-1; TRBD2 matches 8 bases. The junction had 10 bases not matched to a gene; V was cut back by 0 bases and J by 6 bases. This CDR3 has 16 amino acids. CDR1 and CDR2 from the germline V gene are DFQATT and SNEGSKA (reference sequence). The CDR3 here is CSARDLPSGLVNEQFF. The CDR3 DNA reads as TGCAGTGCTAGAGATCTCCCTAGCGGGTTGGTCAATGAGCAGTTCTTC.

This clonotype was counted between two and nine times. The chain recombines TRBV14 with TRBJ1-5; D remains unclear. With 3 bases removed from V and 2 bases from J, the gap between germline ends came to 8 bases. CDR3 size: 14 residues. Germline-derived CDR1 and CDR2 are SGHDN and FVKESK. The CDR3 DNA sequence: TGTGCCAGCAGCCAGGACGGAGGCAATCAGCCCCAGCATTTT. Amino acids: CASSQDGGNQPQHF.

The chain couples TRBV5-1 to TRBJ2-7, with 15 positions matching TRBD2. From germline, CDR1 is SGHRS and CDR2 YFSETQ. J gave up 4 bases and V 4 bases, and 6 bases lay outside the gene matches. This CDR3 comprises 16 residues. CDR3 in DNA: TGCGCCAGCAGCCTTGGGACTAGCGGGAGGTCTTACGAGCAGTACTTC. Protein sequence: CASSLGTSGRSYEQYF.